A single sample is the source of the 22 T cell receptor beta chains below, sequenced in a study of blood T cells in healthy people across ages. The authors ran a second PCR of roughly 6 to 12 cycles using a sample-barcoded 5' primer and a J-beta primer mix. TCRdb used MiXCR to reprocess the 5' RACE reads, holding one entry per CDR3 protein. The data hold about 1,600,000 distinct CDR3 sequences, with 40% to 50% observed a single time. The sequenced sample was blood. The receptor source for this set is a woman aged 18-30 years in good health.

The chain links TRBV6-6 to TRBJ2-1; D call uncertain. Germline CDR1 and CDR2: MNHNY and SVGAGI (reference sequence). V was shortened by 6 bases and J by 10 bases, with 13 bases between the two germline ends. This CDR3 region has 12 residues. The CDR3 region is CASSSPKYEQFF. CDR3 nucleotide sequence: TGTGCCAGCAGCTCACCGAAATACGAGCAGTTCTTC.

This clonotype showed up just a few times. This chain connects TRBV6-1 to TRBJ2-1; D is ambiguous. V dropped 7 bases and J dropped 4 bases, with 17 bases sitting between them. The germline gives CDR1 MNHNS, CDR2 SASEGT. This CDR3 contains 15 residues. This CDR3 reads CASTLTGGPYNEQFF. CDR3 sequence (DNA): TGTGCCAGCACCCTAACCGGCGGCCCTTACAATGAGCAGTTCTTC.

V is TRBV12-3 or TRBV12-4 and J is TRBJ2-5; 7 bases match TRBD1. The J call is doubtful: the DNA matches TRBJ2-7 better. CDR3 size: 14 residues. CDR3 in DNA: TGTGCCAGCAGCCCCGACAGGGACAATGACGAGCAGTACTTC. Amino acids: CASSPDRDNDEQYF.

The V gene is TRBV5-1, the J gene TRBJ2-1; 9 bases align to TRBD2. Germline V lookup: CDR1 SGHRS, CDR2 YFSETQ. The CDR3 extends over 15 amino acids. J gave up 5 bases and V 3 bases, and 6 bases lay outside the gene matches. CDR3 DNA sequence: TGCGCCAGCAGCTCAGTAGCGGGGGTAAACAATGAGCAGTTCTTC. It is translated as CASSSVAGVNNEQFF.

There are a few counts of this clonotype. The J gene is TRBJ2-4, the V gene TRBV7-9; 8 nucleotides match TRBD2. The J call may be faulty, since TRBJ2-7 better matches the DNA end. In germline, CDR1 is SEHNR, CDR2 FQNEAQ (reference sequence). The CDR3 loop spans 14 amino acids. In DNA form, the CDR3 reads TGTGCCAGCCGCGCGGGAGGACTAGCATACGAGCAGTACTTC. This sequence encodes CASRAGGLAYEQYF.

This clonotype showed up just a few times. This chain joins TRBV5-1 and TRBJ2-3, with 9 bases identical to TRBD2. Trimming took 1 base from V and 5 from J; bases not matched to a gene: 5. Germline V gene sequence: CDR1 SGHRS, CDR2 YFSETQ. CDR3 length: 15 amino acids. The CDR3 region has the DNA TGCGCCAGCAGCTTGAGTAGCGGGAGTCTAGATACGCAGTATTTT. Translated, it gives CASSLSSGSLDTQYF. Combining the CDR3 with reference TRBV5-1 and TRBJ2-3 gives the whole variable domain KAGVTQTPRYLIKTRGQQVTLSCSPISGHRSVSWYQQTPGQGLQFLFEYFSETQRNKGNFPGRFSGRQFSNSRSEMNVSTLELGDSALYLCASSLSSGSLDTQYFGPGTRLTVL.

This chain links TRBV5-1 with TRBJ2-7, with D possibly matching TRBD2 (5 bases). The CDR3 extends over 18 amino acids. Trimming shortened V by 0 bases and J by 2 bases, and 21 bases separated the two germline ends. The germline V gene encodes CDR1 SGHRS and CDR2 YFSETQ. The CDR3 region is CASSLAAARGPITYEQYF. In nucleotides, the CDR3 is TGCGCCAGCAGCTTGGCCGCAGCGAGAGGGCCTATTACCTACGAGCAGTACTTC.

The genes are TRBV7-9 and TRBJ2-7, with a weak D call TRBD1 (6 bases). The ends were cut back, 5 bases at V and 3 bases at J, with 17 bases in the middle. The CDR3 consists of 15 residues. Germline V gene lookup returns CDR1 SEHNR and CDR2 FQNEAQ (reference sequence). The CDR3, as DNA: TGTGCCAGCAGCCCTTCGACAGGAAGATACTACGAGCAGTACTTC. It translates to CASSPSTGRYYEQYF.

The chain employs TRBV6-5 and TRBJ2-1; no reliable D call. Germline V CDR1 and CDR2: MNHEY, SVGAGI. Trimming left V 6 bases short and J 9 bases short, with 9 bases between. The CDR3 consists of 11 residues. CDR3 nucleotide sequence: TGTGCCAGCAGGACATCGGGTGAGCAGTTCTTC. This sequence encodes CASRTSGEQFF.

V gene TRBV6-2 or TRBV6-3 combines with J gene TRBJ1-1; tentatively, D is TRBD1 (6 bases). Trimming shortened V by 0 bases and J by 5 bases, and 19 bases separated the two germline ends. The CDR3 covers 17 residues. Looked up from germline, CDR1 is MNHEY and CDR2 is SVGEGT. The CDR3 spells CASSYSIGSRGGTEAFF. CDR3 DNA sequence: TGTGCCAGCAGTTACTCGATAGGTAGCAGGGGAGGAACTGAAGCTTTCTTT.

The chain recombines TRBV18 with TRBJ2-5, with TRBD1 matching over 7 bases. The CDR3 is 15 residues long. The trim removed 4 bases at V and 11 bases at J, leaving 16 bases unmatched. Germline-derived CDR1 and CDR2 are KGHSH and LQKENI. The CDR3 loop is CASSLTGQTQDEQYF. Written as DNA, the CDR3 is TGTGCCAGCTCACTGACGGGACAGACCCAAGATGAGCAGTACTTC.

The J gene is TRBJ2-5, the V gene TRBV15; D remains ambiguous. CDR1 is LNHNV, CDR2 YYDKDF, per germline (reference sequence). The CDR3 has 16 amino acids. Trimming took off 0 bases at V and 11 bases at J, with 22 bases between the two ends. The CDR3 bases are TGTGCCACCAGCAGAGATCTGGTGTCCGTTGGGAATGAGCAGTACTTC. The encoded protein is CATSRDLVSVGNEQYF.

The chain has TRBV20-1 and TRBJ1-4; 10 bases are shared with TRBD1. CDR1 is DFQATT and CDR2 is SNEGSKA in the germline V gene (reference sequence). The J segment lost 8 bases and the V segment lost 5 bases, leaving 8 bases of the junction unmatched. The CDR3 length is 14 residues. Written as DNA, the CDR3 is TGCAGTGCTCTTACCGGGACAGGGGTCGAAAAACTGTTTTTT. Amino acids: CSALTGTGVEKLFF.

Remarks on this clonotype: A read error may produce the germline difference seen at one junction end. The chain couples TRBV6-1 to TRBJ1-4; 8 bases line up with TRBD1. The CDR3 covers 14 residues. The germline V gene encodes CDR1 MNHNS and CDR2 SASEGT. CDR3 residues: CASSEDRVREKLFF. CDR3 bases: TGCGCCAGCAGTGAGGACAGGGTTCGTGAAAAACTGTTTTTT.

V gene TRBV9 combines with J gene TRBJ2-7; D perhaps matches TRBD1 (6 bases). Germline assignment: CDR1 SGDLS and CDR2 YYNGEE. This CDR3 contains 13 residues. Trimming took off 0 bases at V and 7 bases at J, with 11 bases between the two ends. The CDR3 here is CASSVGGGEEQYF. The CDR3 DNA reads TGTGCCAGCAGCGTAGGTGGGGGCGAAGAGCAGTACTTC.

This clonotype was counted once. The chain uses TRBV28 and TRBJ2-5; tentative D call: TRBD2 (5 bases). The V gene lost 8 bases and the J gene lost 4 bases, with 11 bases spanning the gap. Germline V gives CDR1 MDHEN, CDR2 SYDVKM. CDR3 length: 12 residues. CDR3 region: CASGQSGETQYF. The CDR3 DNA is TGTGCCAGCGGCCAAAGCGGAGAGACCCAGTACTTC. The full variable domain, in which reference TRBV28 and TRBJ2-5 provide the parts outside the CDR3, is DVKVTQSSRYLVKRTGEKVFLECVQDMDHENMFWYRQDPGLGLRLIYFSYDVKMKEKGDIPEGYSVSREKKERFSLILESASTNQTSMYLCASGQSGETQYFGPGTRLLVL.

The chain uses TRBV14 and TRBJ1-2; D is unclear. Trimming took 5 bases from V and 4 from J, leaving 11 bases between them. Germline V gives CDR1 SGHDN, CDR2 FVKESK. This CDR3 comprises 13 residues. CDR3: CASSEGIGYGYTF. The CDR3 region has the DNA TGTGCCAGCAGCGAAGGGATTGGCTATGGCTACACCTTC.

This chain uses TRBV5-1 with TRBJ2-3; TRBD2 matches at 7 bases. This CDR3 spans 16 amino acids. Germline V gene lookup returns CDR1 SGHRS and CDR2 YFSETQ. The trim removed 2 bases at V and 2 bases at J, leaving 8 bases unmatched. The CDR3 reads CASSLEGRATTDTQYF. Here the CDR3 DNA reads TGCGCCAGCAGCTTAGAAGGGAGGGCCACCACAGATACGCAGTATTTT. Full variable domain (remainder filled in from reference TRBV5-1 and TRBJ2-3): KAGVTQTPRYLIKTRGQQVTLSCSPISGHRSVSWYQQTPGQGLQFLFEYFSETQRNKGNFPGRFSGRQFSNSRSEMNVSTLELGDSALYLCASSLEGRATTDTQYFGPGTRLTVL.

The chain employs TRBV5-4 and TRBJ2-3; 8 bases fit TRBD1. V was clipped by 4 bases and J by 0 bases; unmatched bases: 10. The CDR3 spans 17 residues. Per the germline V gene, CDR1 is SGHNT and CDR2 is YYREEE (reference sequence). DNA of the CDR3: TGTGCCAGCAGCGGATTGGACAGGGCTGCCAGCACAGATACGCAGTATTTT. It specifies CASSGLDRAASTDTQYF.

The gene calls are TRBV4-1 and TRBJ2-5, with D hard to call. Trimming removed 4 bases at V and 3 bases at J, with 9 bases between. The CDR3 loop spans 13 amino acids. From germline, CDR1 is MGHRA and CDR2 YSYEKL. The CDR3 nucleotides read TGCGCCAGCAGCCCCCGAACAGAAGAGACCCAGTACTTC. Amino acids: CASSPRTEETQYF.

This clonotype was seen a few times. The genes are TRBV5-1 and TRBJ2-4; a weak D match, TRBD2 (6 bases). Trimming removed 1 base at V and 0 bases at J, with 11 bases between. This CDR3 has 16 residues. CDR1 is SGHRS, CDR2 YFSETQ, per germline. For the CDR3, the DNA is TGCGCCAGCAGCTTGAGCCCTAGCGAAGCCAAAAACATTCAGTACTTC. Its translation is CASSLSPSEAKNIQYF.

Concerning this clonotype itself: At one end the junction does not follow the germline gene, possibly because of a read error. The chain recombines TRBV2 with TRBJ1-6, with D uncertain. CDR1 SNHLY and CDR2 FYNNEI come from the germline V gene. This CDR3 has 16 residues. The CDR3 DNA sequence: TGTACCAGCATGCTAGGGAGTGGACGGACTAATTCACCCCTCCACTTT. Translating it yields CTSMLGSGRTNSPLHF.